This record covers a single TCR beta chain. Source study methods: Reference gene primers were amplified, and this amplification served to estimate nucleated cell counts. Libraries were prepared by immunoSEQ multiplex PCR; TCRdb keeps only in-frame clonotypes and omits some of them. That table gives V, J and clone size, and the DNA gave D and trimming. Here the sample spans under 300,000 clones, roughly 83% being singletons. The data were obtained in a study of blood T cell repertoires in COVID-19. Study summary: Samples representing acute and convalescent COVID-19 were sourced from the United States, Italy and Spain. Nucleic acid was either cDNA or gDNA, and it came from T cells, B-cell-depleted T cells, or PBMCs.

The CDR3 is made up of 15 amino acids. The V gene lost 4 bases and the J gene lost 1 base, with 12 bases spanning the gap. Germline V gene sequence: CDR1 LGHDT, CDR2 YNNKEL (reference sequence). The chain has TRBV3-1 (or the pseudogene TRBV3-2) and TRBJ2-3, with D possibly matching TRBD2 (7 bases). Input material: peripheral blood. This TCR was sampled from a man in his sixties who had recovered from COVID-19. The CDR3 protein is CASSPGGHRTDTQYF. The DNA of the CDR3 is TGTGCCAGCAGCCCGGGGGGACACCGCACAGATACGCAGTATTTT.